This TCR beta chain was sequenced during a study of shared clonotypes between healthy human individuals. Replicate PCRs run on sorted subsets employed 200 ng DNA, 30,000 to 35,000 T cell genomes. Profiled with immunoSEQ multiplex PCR; TCRdb holds only in-frame clones, not every one. The data show about 730,000 clones, 72% seen once. Study-wide findings and caveats: The study found about 4.6% of naive CD4 clonotypes shared across a few donors.

From CD4+ cells came CD45RA+ naive and CD45RA-negative memory subsets. This CDR3 contains 14 residues. The V gene lost 6 bases and the J gene lost 4 bases, with 15 bases spanning the gap. Germline CDR1 and CDR2: MNHNY and SVGAGI (reference sequence). Details on this clone: Its antigen remains unknown.

The sequencing input was memory CD4+ T cells sorted from blood. Subset: CD45RA-negative fraction. This TCR came from a woman under 40 in good health. The gene calls are TRBV6-6 and TRBJ1-2; D is unclear. The CDR3 coding sequence is TGTGCCAGCAGGACCGAAGGAGAGGTCTATGGCTACACCTTC. This encodes CASRTEGEVYGYTF.